One sample yielded the 30 T cell receptor beta chains listed below, sequenced in a study of response to subunit inactivated influenza vaccine. Each CDR3 protein is one row after TCRdb ran MiXCR on the RT-PCR reads. The data hold a few hundred thousand distinct CDR3 sequences, with about 20% observed a single time. The sequencing here drew on PBMCs from blood, taken approximately 22 months after vaccination. The source of these receptors is a man between 50 and 69 years old who received an inactivated influenza vaccine.

V is TRBV29-1 and J is TRBJ2-1, with D uncertain. V was cut by 2 bases and J by 7 bases, with 6 bases left in between. CDR1 and CDR2 from the germline V gene are SQVTM and ANQGSEA. The length of the CDR3 is 11 residues. CDR3 region: CSVELWNEQFF. The CDR3 coding sequence is TGCAGCGTTGAACTCTGGAATGAGCAGTTCTTC.

CDR3 residues: CSVPQSSGEQYF. The DNA of the CDR3 is TGCAGCGTTCCCCAGTCAAGCGGCGAGCAGTACTTC. The chain employs TRBV29-1 and TRBJ2-7, with D perhaps TRBD2 (5 bases). CDR1 and CDR2 (germline): SQVTM, ANQGSEA. CDR3 length: 12 residues. Between the trimmed V and J ends, which lost 5 bases and 6 bases, there was a span of 14 bases.

The chain employs TRBV5-5 and TRBJ1-5; the match to TRBD1 covers 9 bases. CDR1 is SGHKS and CDR2 is YYEKEE in the germline V gene (reference sequence). The V segment lost 0 bases and the J segment 4 bases; nucleotides outside the gene matches: 5. This CDR3 region has 16 residues. The CDR3 DNA follows: TGTGCCAGCAGCTTGGGGCTGGGGACAGGGAATCAGCCCCAGCATTTT. Its protein is CASSLGLGTGNQPQHF.

This clonotype occurred a few times. J is TRBJ2-1 and V is TRBV7-9, with unresolved D. Germline V gene data show CDR1 as SEHNR and CDR2 as FQNEAQ (reference sequence). The V end lost 1 base, the J end lost 0 bases, and 7 bases lay between the germline ends. The CDR3 has 15 amino acids. For the CDR3, the DNA is TGTGCCAGCAGCTTAGGGACGGCCTCCTACAATGAGCAGTTCTTC. Protein sequence: CASSLGTASYNEQFF.

This clonotype was observed at least ten times. V gene TRBV5-1 combines with J gene TRBJ1-2; a weak D match, TRBD1 (6 bases). This CDR3 has 13 residues. With 0 bases removed from V and 5 bases from J, the gap between germline ends came to 8 bases. Germline CDR1 and CDR2: SGHRS and YFSETQ. CDR3 protein: CASSLGTEYGYTF. CDR3 DNA: TGCGCCAGCAGCTTGGGGACAGAGTATGGCTACACCTTC.

This clonotype was picked up a small number of times. V usage is TRBV7-2 and J usage is TRBJ1-2, with TRBD1 as a possible D gene (5 bases). The V end lost 5 bases, the J end lost 8 bases, and 15 bases lay between the germline ends. The CDR3 contains 13 residues. Germline V gene lookup returns CDR1 SGHTA and CDR2 FQGNSA. CDR3 region: CASSPQEGVGYTF. The CDR3 DNA reads as TGTGCCAGCAGCCCCCAGGAAGGGGTCGGCTACACCTTC. Full variable domain (remainder filled in from reference TRBV7-2 and TRBJ1-2): GAGVSQSPSNKVTEKGKDVELRCDPISGHTALYWYRQSLGQGLEFLIYFQGNSAPDKSGLPSDRFSAERTGGSVSTLTIQRTQQEDSAVYLCASSPQEGVGYTFGSGTRLTVV.

This chain uses TRBV2 with TRBJ1-2, with D unresolved. The length of the CDR3 is 15 residues. CDR1 SNHLY and CDR2 FYNNEI come from the germline V gene. The germline V and J ends were trimmed by 6 bases and 8 bases, with 22 bases remaining between them. CDR3 in DNA: TGTGCCAGCAGACCGGACGGAGTTGCGTTTGAGGGCTACACCTTC. Translating it yields CASRPDGVAFEGYTF.

V usage is TRBV28 and J usage is TRBJ2-1; D might be TRBD1 or TRBD2, each matching 5 bases. CDR3 size: 15 residues. Trimming removed 5 bases from V and 5 bases from J, with 16 bases in between. In germline, CDR1 is MDHEN, CDR2 SYDVKM. This CDR3 is CASSGGGRMHNEQFF. The DNA of the CDR3 is TGTGCCAGCAGTGGTGGGGGTCGTATGCACAATGAGCAGTTCTTC.

In its sample, this clonotype was seen a few times. The CDR3 DNA reads as TGCGCCAGCAGGCAGGGGAACAATGAGCAGTTCTTC. The encoded protein is CASRQGNNEQFF. The chain uses TRBV5-1 and TRBJ2-1; possibly TRBD1 for D (6 bases). Germline CDR1 SGHRS, CDR2 YFSETQ. V was trimmed by 5 bases and J by 5 bases, leaving 8 bases between them. The CDR3 has 12 residues.

In this sample, this clonotype turned up a few times. The rearrangement joins TRBV20-1 to TRBJ2-7, with no clear D. Per germline, CDR1 DFQATT and CDR2 SNEGSKA (reference sequence). CDR3 length: 12 amino acids. V lost 6 bases and J 2 bases, leaving 11 bases between the germline ends. This CDR3 reads CSACRDPYEQYF. The CDR3 nucleotides read TGCAGTGCCTGTCGAGACCCCTACGAGCAGTACTTC.

The rearrangement uses TRBV29-1 and TRBJ1-2; no reliable D call. This CDR3 has 13 residues. With 4 bases removed from V and 3 bases from J, the gap between germline ends came to 12 bases. Germline-derived CDR1 and CDR2 are SQVTM and ANQGSEA. The CDR3 region is CSVGVGSYYGYTF. The CDR3 region has the DNA TGCAGCGTTGGTGTCGGTTCCTACTATGGCTACACCTTC.

The sample holds a few counts of this clonotype. The gene calls are TRBV27 and TRBJ1-5; possibly TRBD1 for D (6 bases). Trimming left V 0 bases short and J 3 bases short, with 12 bases between. Germline V gene data show CDR1 as MNHEY and CDR2 as SMNVEV (reference sequence). This CDR3 is 16 amino acids long. The CDR3 DNA reads TGTGCCAGCAGTTTATCTGGGGGCACCCTCAATCAGCCCCAGCATTTT. As protein: CASSLSGGTLNQPQHF.

This clonotype showed up just a few times. The rearrangement links TRBV12-3 or TRBV12-4 to TRBJ1-4; D not resolved. This CDR3 region has 14 residues. V lost 3 bases, J lost 4 bases, and 9 bases lay in between. The chain's CDR3 is CASSLSRHNEKLFF. Written as DNA, the CDR3 is TGTGCCAGCAGTTTGTCCAGACATAATGAAAAACTGTTTTTT.

This chain's CDR3 is CASSLGRGNVKLFF. In DNA, the CDR3 is TGTGCCAGCAGTTTGGGTCGGGGGAATGTGAAACTGTTTTTT. This chain links TRBV12-3 or TRBV12-4 with TRBJ1-4; D is possibly TRBD1 (5 bases). The V gene lost 3 bases and the J gene lost 11 bases, with 16 bases spanning the gap. The length of the CDR3 is 14 residues.

This chain connects TRBV7-9 to TRBJ2-7; a weak D match, TRBD2 (6 bases). The CDR3 is made up of 15 amino acids. Per the germline V gene, CDR1 is SEHNR and CDR2 is FQNEAQ (reference sequence). V gave up 1 base and J gave up 2 bases, with 12 bases separating them. For the CDR3, the DNA is TGTGCCAGCAGCTTAGGCGGGGTTGGCACCTACGAGCAGTACTTC. Its protein is CASSLGGVGTYEQYF. The full variable domain, in which reference TRBV7-9 and TRBJ2-7 provide the parts outside the CDR3, is DTGVSQNPRHKITKRGQNVTFRCDPISEHNRLYWYRQTLGQGPEFLTYFQNEAQLEKSRLLSDRFSAERPKGSFSTLEIQRTEQGDSAMYLCASSLGGVGTYEQYFGPGTRLTVT.

This clonotype was seen only a few times. The V gene is TRBV5-1, the J gene TRBJ2-2, with D possibly being TRBD1 (6 bases). Germline V CDR1 and CDR2: SGHRS, YFSETQ. The ends were cut back, 6 bases at V and 5 bases at J, with 14 bases in the middle. The CDR3 has 14 residues. In DNA, the CDR3 is TGCGCCAGCACAACAGGGTTCGGGACCGGGGAGCTGTTTTTT. Translating gives CASTTGFGTGELFF.

The chain has TRBV10-1 and TRBJ2-5, with D possibly being TRBD1 (6 bases). The CDR3 extends over 14 amino acids. Germline V gives CDR1 WNHNN, CDR2 SYGVQD (reference sequence). V was clipped by 1 base and J by 3 bases, with 9 bases between them. The DNA of the CDR3 is TGCGCCAGCAGTGAGTGGGCAGGGGAAGAGACCCAGTACTTC. It yields the protein CASSEWAGEETQYF.

The chain joins TRBV4-3 to TRBJ1-6, with D perhaps matching TRBD1 (5 bases). CDR3 length: 14 residues. The germline V gene encodes CDR1 LGHNA and CDR2 YSLEER. Trimming took off 5 bases at V and 12 bases at J, with 17 bases between the two ends. The CDR3 here is CASSNTGSGQPLHF. Written as DNA, the CDR3 is TGCGCCAGCAGCAACACGGGGTCGGGGCAACCCCTCCACTTT.

The rearrangement uses TRBV29-1 and TRBJ2-5; 7 nucleotides line up with TRBD1. The CDR3 is made up of 15 amino acids. Unmatched junction bases numbered 11, after V lost 5 bases and J lost 2 bases. CDR1 is SQVTM and CDR2 is ANQGSEA in the germline V gene. In DNA, the CDR3 is TGCAGCGTTCTCAAGACGGGACAGCCACAAGAGACCCAGTACTTC. The encoded protein is CSVLKTGQPQETQYF.

This rearrangement joins TRBV20-1 to TRBJ1-5; 8 nucleotides agree with TRBD1. V trimming: 0 bases; J trimming: 6 bases; junction bases outside the gene matches: 7. The germline V gene has CDR1 DFQATT and CDR2 SNEGSKA (reference sequence). This CDR3 spans 15 amino acids. CDR3 bases: TGCAGTGCTAGAGACGCAGGGGGCTTGGGTCAGCCCCAGCATTTT. It encodes CSARDAGGLGQPQHF.

This clonotype was detected a few times. The rearrangement links TRBV5-1 to TRBJ2-1; D is unclear. There are 13 residues in the CDR3. Trimming stripped 0 bases from V and 5 bases from J, with 6 bases between. Germline assignment: CDR1 SGHRS and CDR2 YFSETQ. The CDR3 bases are TGCGCCAGCAGCTTGGCTGGGAACAATGAGCAGTTCTTC. This sequence encodes CASSLAGNNEQFF.

This chain joins TRBV7-8 and TRBJ1-4, with 8 bases fitting TRBD1. V was clipped by 3 bases and J by 0 bases; unmatched bases: 9. CDR1 is SGHVS and CDR2 is FQNEAQ in the germline V gene. This CDR3 has 18 residues. CDR3 sequence (DNA): TGTGCCAGCAGCTTGGACAGGGCAGCCCATGCAACTAATGAAAAACTGTTTTTT. This encodes CASSLDRAAHATNEKLFF.

The genes are TRBV20-1 and TRBJ2-7; 10 nucleotides align to TRBD1. Germline CDR1 is DFQATT and CDR2 is SNEGSKA (reference sequence). The CDR3 contains 15 residues. V was clipped by 5 bases and J by 3 bases; unmatched bases: 10. CDR3 sequence: CSALRQGASYYEQYF. CDR3 sequence (DNA): TGCAGTGCTCTGCGACAGGGGGCTTCATACTACGAGCAGTACTTC.

The chain couples TRBV14 to TRBJ1-2; tentatively, D is TRBD1 (5 bases). The length of the CDR3 is 16 residues. V was trimmed by 1 base and J by 8 bases, leaving 20 bases between them. CDR1 is SGHDN and CDR2 is FVKESK in the germline V gene. The CDR3 region has the DNA TGTGCCAGCAGCCAAGGAGATTATAAGGGACTAAGGGGCTACACCTTC. It codes for CASSQGDYKGLRGYTF. Looking up the rest from reference TRBV14 and TRBJ1-2 gives the full variable domain: EAGVTQFPSHSVIEKGQTVTLRCDPISGHDNLYWYRRVMGKEIKFLLHFVKESKQDESGMPNNRFLAERTGGTYSTLKVQPAELEDSGVYFCASSQGDYKGLRGYTFGSGTRLTVV.

This clonotype has just a few counts. The V gene is TRBV5-1, the J gene TRBJ1-5; 9 nucleotides line up with TRBD1. The ends lost 0 bases at V and 11 bases at J; junction bases unmatched: 12. Germline CDR1 SGHRS, CDR2 YFSETQ. The CDR3 is 16 residues long. This CDR3 reads CASSLEFGQGIPAQHF. In nucleotides, the CDR3 is TGCGCCAGCAGCTTGGAATTTGGACAGGGGATTCCCGCCCAGCATTTT.

V and J are TRBV7-3 and TRBJ1-2; D gene uncertain. Germline V gene sequence: CDR1 SGHTA, CDR2 FQGTGA. The CDR3 runs 15 residues. V was trimmed by 5 bases and J by 3 bases, leaving 16 bases between them. The CDR3 nucleotides read TGTGCCAGCAGCCCAGATCCGGACCCCTACTATGGCTACACCTTC. This gives the protein CASSPDPDPYYGYTF.

At least ten counts were recorded for this clonotype. This chain links TRBV29-1 with TRBJ1-2; D remains ambiguous. From germline, CDR1 is SQVTM and CDR2 ANQGSEA. This CDR3 is 13 amino acids long. The V gene lost 3 bases and the J gene lost 3 bases, with 11 bases spanning the gap. CDR3 amino acids: CSVDLMGHYGYTF. The DNA for the CDR3 is TGCAGCGTTGACTTGATGGGCCACTATGGCTACACCTTC. Full variable domain (outside the CDR3, taken from reference TRBV29-1 and TRBJ1-2): SAVISQKPSRDICQRGTSLTIQCQVDSQVTMMFWYRQQPGQSLTLIATANQGSEATYESGFVIDKFPISRPNLTFSTLTVSNMSPEDSSIYLCSVDLMGHYGYTFGSGTRLTVV.

This chain uses TRBV14 with TRBJ2-1, with a weak D call TRBD1 (6 bases). V lost 3 bases and J lost 0, with 9 bases in between. Germline CDR1 and CDR2: SGHDN and FVKESK. This CDR3 spans 15 amino acids. In nucleotides, the CDR3 is TGTGCCAGCAGCCAGACAGGAGTCTCCTACAATGAGCAGTTCTTC. This codes for CASSQTGVSYNEQFF. The entire variable domain, with the rest obtained from reference TRBV14 and TRBJ2-1, is as follows: EAGVTQFPSHSVIEKGQTVTLRCDPISGHDNLYWYRRVMGKEIKFLLHFVKESKQDESGMPNNRFLAERTGGTYSTLKVQPAELEDSGVYFCASSQTGVSYNEQFFGPGTRLTVL.

This clonotype has at least ten counts. The rearrangement uses TRBV12-3 or TRBV12-4 and TRBJ1-5; TRBD1 agrees at 8 bases. V shed 3 bases, J shed 1 base, and the junction held 5 bases outside the gene matches. This CDR3 spans 16 amino acids. CDR3 DNA: TGTGCCAGCAGTTTCCCGGACAGGGCCAGCAATCAGCCCCAGCATTTT. Its translation is CASSFPDRASNQPQHF.

This chain links TRBV12-3 or TRBV12-4 with TRBJ2-1; D gene ambiguous. The V and J ends lost 0 bases and 0 bases respectively, with 6 bases between them. This CDR3 has 15 residues. The CDR3 DNA follows: TGTGCCAGCAGTTTAGCGCTAACCTCCTACAATGAGCAGTTCTTC. It codes for CASSLALTSYNEQFF.